This T cell receptor beta chain was sequenced during a study of blood T cell repertoires in COVID-19. Across the study: Acute and convalescent COVID-19 specimens originated in the United States, Italy and Spain. Sample material is recorded as cDNA or gDNA derived from T cells, B-cell-depleted T cells, or PBMCs.

Deletions cut 3 bases from V and 7 bases from J, with 13 bases between. CDR3 length: 14 residues. Germline V lookup: CDR1 SGHVS, CDR2 FQNEAQ. Per the authors' pipeline: For nucleated cells, counts were estimated from reference gene primer amplification. The assay was immunoSEQ multiplex PCR, and TCRdb's table has in-frame clones only and misses some. D and trimming were read from the DNA, whereas the V and J calls and clone size are those reported in that table. The sample contains roughly 180,000 clones, roughly 77% of which appear only once. Patients in Seattle were enrolled during active infection, then followed longitudinally.

Material for sequencing was peripheral blood. This TCR was sampled from a woman over 75 with COVID-19, enrolled during active disease. The chain joins TRBV7-8 to TRBJ2-1; maybe TRBD2 (7 bases). The CDR3 sequence is CASSFRGLPNEQFF. Here the CDR3 DNA reads TGTGCCAGCAGCTTCAGGGGACTACCAAATGAGCAGTTCTTC.